What follows describes a single T cell receptor (beta chain). These data originate in a study of T cells in Graves' hyperthyroidism and ophthalmopathy. TCR beta CDR3 sequences were amplified from RNA transcripts. HTBI primers drove first-round RT-PCR of the TCR CDR3. TCRdb reanalysed the multiplex PCR reads using MiXCR and keeps one entry per CDR3 protein. The table has 550,000 to 650,000 distinct CDR3 sequences, less than 15% seen once. The CDR3 length is 13 residues. V lost 0 bases and J lost 7, with 7 bases in between. Germline values: CDR1 ENHRY, CDR2 SYGVKD. Graves' hyperthyroidism without ophthalmopathy progression within 18 months was termed stable.

The rearrangement links TRBV10-3 to TRBJ1-5, with D unresolved. This sequence originates from a woman aged 40 to 49 with Graves' hyperthyroidism. The sequencing input was blood. The CDR3 nucleotides are TGTGCCATCAGTGAGTCAGCGGCACAGCCCCAGCATTTT. Its translation: CAISESAAQPQHF.